This T cell receptor beta chain was recorded in a study of T cell changes during pregnancy in multiple sclerosis. This table comes from immunoSEQ multiplex PCR, and its TCRdb copy is limited to in-frame clones, with some not included. Here the sample spans tens of thousands of clones, under 95% being singletons. The germline gives CDR1 SGHTA, CDR2 FQGNSA. The CDR3 totals 15 residues. Trimming removed 4 bases from V and 7 bases from J; junction bases left unmatched: 11. The sample was CD8+ T cells from peripheral blood mononuclear cells, taken before pregnancy. This chain connects TRBV7-2 to TRBJ2-7; 9 positions match TRBD1. This sequence originates from a female donor with multiple sclerosis, enrolled in a pregnancy study. In nucleotides, the CDR3 is TGTGCCAGCAGCTCGAAGGGACAGGGTGCGTCAGAGCAGTACTTC. It is translated as CASSSKGQGASEQYF.